These 26 T cell receptor beta chains came from one sample sequenced in a study of response to subunit inactivated influenza vaccine. From the RT-PCR reads, TCRdb called clonotypes with MiXCR, one entry per CDR3 protein. The table lists roughly 760,000 distinct CDR3 sequences, around 21% of them singletons. The sequences come from PBMCs from blood, collected about 5 days after vaccination. These receptors originate from a man between 50 and 59 years old who received an inactivated influenza vaccine.

The chain is built from TRBV12-3 or TRBV12-4 and TRBJ2-2, with 8 bases lining up with TRBD1. The junction had 12 bases not matched to a gene; V was cut back by 5 bases and J by 4 bases. There are 17 residues in the CDR3. The CDR3 coding sequence is TGTGCCAGCAGTCCCGGTGGGACAGGAATGTTCACCGGGGAGCTGTTTTTT. This sequence encodes CASSPGGTGMFTGELFF.

This clonotype was detected only a few times. The genes are TRBV11-2 and TRBJ2-6; TRBD1 is a possible D gene (5 bases). Germline loops: CDR1 SGHAT, CDR2 FQNNGV. V lost 0 bases, J lost 1 base, and 19 bases lay in between. The CDR3 is 20 amino acids. For the CDR3, the DNA is TGTGCCAGCAGCTTAGATTCCAGGGCGCCATTCAAATCTGGGGCCAACGTCCTGACTTTC. It is translated as CASSLDSRAPFKSGANVLTF.

The rearrangement uses TRBV9 and TRBJ2-3; perhaps D is TRBD1 or TRBD2 (7 bases each). The CDR3 spans 14 residues. The germline V gene has CDR1 SGDLS and CDR2 YYNGEE. Trimming removed 0 bases at V and 5 bases at J, with 10 bases between. CDR3: CASSVAGGEDTQYF. CDR3 sequence (DNA): TGTGCCAGCAGCGTAGCAGGGGGGGAAGATACGCAGTATTTT.

This clonotype has more than one count but fewer than ten. The V gene is TRBV7-6, the J gene TRBJ2-2, with a tentative D call TRBD1 (5 bases). V lost 6 bases, J lost 7 bases, and 12 bases lay in between. Germline lookup yields CDR1 SGHVS and CDR2 FNYEAQ. CDR3 length: 13 amino acids. The CDR3 loop reads CASSRAGYGELFF. DNA for the CDR3: TGTGCCAGCAGTAGGGCAGGGTACGGGGAGCTGTTTTTT.

This clonotype was observed a handful of times. The chain recombines TRBV7-2 with TRBJ2-3, with D possibly being TRBD1 or TRBD2 (5 bases each). The V end was cut by 4 bases, the J end by 5 bases, with 13 bases between. CDR1 is SGHTA and CDR2 is FQGNSA in the germline V gene. The CDR3 covers 14 residues. Here the CDR3 reads CASSSRDRRDTQYF. The CDR3 DNA reads as TGTGCCAGCAGCTCTAGGGACCGACGAGATACGCAGTATTTT.

This clonotype appeared a few times. This CDR3 reads CSARVSEAGPDSPLHF. The CDR3 bases are TGCAGTGCTAGAGTTAGTGAGGCAGGGCCGGATTCACCCCTCCACTTT. The chain has TRBV20-1 and TRBJ1-6; a weak D match, TRBD1 (5 bases). Trimming pared 1 base from V and 8 bases from J, leaving 18 bases between. Germline CDR1 and CDR2: DFQATT and SNEGSKA (reference sequence). The CDR3 runs to 16 residues.

This chain joins TRBV10-3 and TRBJ2-3; D not resolved. This CDR3 comprises 13 residues. CDR1 is ENHRY and CDR2 is SYGVKD in the germline V gene. V gave up 5 bases and J gave up 6 bases, with 12 bases separating them. The CDR3 nucleotides are TGTGCCATCAGTCCTCTAGGAGCTGATACGCAGTATTTT. As protein: CAISPLGADTQYF.

The table lists this clonotype with a count of one. The rearrangement joins TRBV20-1 to TRBJ2-7, with 9 bases aligning to TRBD2. Germline trimming cut 6 bases from V and 4 bases from J; bases unmatched to any gene: 10. The V gene's germline CDR1 is DFQATT and CDR2 SNEGSKA (reference sequence). This CDR3 is built from 14 residues. CDR3 protein: CSAKRRLAVYEQYF. The CDR3 region has the DNA TGCAGTGCCAAGAGGAGACTAGCGGTATACGAGCAGTACTTC.

The genes are TRBV3-1 and TRBJ1-1; the D gene is possibly TRBD1 (6 bases). CDR1 LGHDT and CDR2 YNNKEL come from the germline V gene (reference sequence). This CDR3 is built from 15 residues. V lost 4 bases, J lost 6 bases, and 18 bases lay in between. The CDR3 coding sequence is TGTGCCAGCAGCCCTCTGGACAGCCCGTTGGCTGAAGCTTTCTTT. Amino acid sequence: CASSPLDSPLAEAFF.

The sample holds a few counts of this clonotype. CDR3 DNA: TGTGCCACCAGCAGAGGGACAGGGGGAATTCAGTACTTC. Its translation is CATSRGTGGIQYF. The chain uses TRBV15 and TRBJ2-4; 10 bases line up with TRBD1. This CDR3 has 13 amino acids. J was trimmed by 10 bases and V by 1 base; bases with no gene match: 1. CDR1 and CDR2 from the germline V gene are LNHNV and YYDKDF (reference sequence).

The chain links TRBV10-3 to TRBJ2-5; TRBD2 matches 11 bases. There are 17 residues in the CDR3. Germline values: CDR1 ENHRY, CDR2 SYGVKD. V gave up 2 bases and J gave up 4 bases; unmatched junction bases: 9. In DNA form, the CDR3 reads TGTGCCATCAGTGAGACCCGGAATAGCGGGGGGGGAGAGACCCAGTACTTC. This encodes CAISETRNSGGGETQYF.

The CDR3 is CASSAQGGQGETQYF. DNA for the CDR3: TGTGCCAGCAGCGCACAGGGGGGGCAGGGAGAGACCCAGTACTTC. V usage is TRBV7-9 and J usage is TRBJ2-5; maybe TRBD1 (8 bases). The CDR3 contains 15 residues. Trimming stripped 5 bases from V and 4 bases from J, with 17 bases between. Per germline, CDR1 SEHNR and CDR2 FQNEAQ (reference sequence).

A few counts support this clonotype. The CDR3 loop is CSVPGGTEAFF. For the CDR3, the DNA is TGCAGCGTACCTGGGGGGACTGAAGCTTTCTTT. The chain joins TRBV29-1 to TRBJ1-1; D possibly corresponds to TRBD1 (5 bases). The ends were cut back, 6 bases at V and 5 bases at J, with 10 bases in the middle. This CDR3 has 11 amino acids. From germline, CDR1 is SQVTM and CDR2 ANQGSEA. Together with reference TRBV29-1 and TRBJ1-1, the CDR3 gives the full variable domain: SAVISQKPSRDICQRGTSLTIQCQVDSQVTMMFWYRQQPGQSLTLIATANQGSEATYESGFVIDKFPISRPNLTFSTLTVSNMSPEDSSIYLCSVPGGTEAFFGQGTRLTVV.

In this sample, this clonotype turned up a few times. The genes are TRBV5-1 and TRBJ2-5; 10 nucleotides line up with TRBD2. The CDR3 is 14 residues long. Germline V gene data show CDR1 as SGHRS and CDR2 as YFSETQ. V shed 1 base, J shed 5 bases, and the junction held 2 bases outside the gene matches. CDR3 DNA: TGCGCCAGCAGCTTGACTAGCGGGGTGGAGACCCAGTACTTC. Translation gives CASSLTSGVETQYF.

This clonotype was picked up a small number of times. This rearrangement joins TRBV7-6 to TRBJ2-7; D is uncertain. V was clipped by 2 bases and J by 2 bases, with 10 bases between them. The CDR3 runs 14 residues. The germline CDR1 and CDR2 sequences are SGHVS and FNYEAQ. Here the CDR3 reads CASSLLPSTYEQYF. Written as DNA, the CDR3 is TGTGCCAGCAGCTTACTCCCGTCTACCTACGAGCAGTACTTC.

The table lists this clonotype with a few counts. The chain recombines TRBV6-1 with TRBJ2-7, with 7 bases matching TRBD1. This CDR3 is 14 amino acids long. J gave up 4 bases and V 5 bases, and 8 bases lay outside the gene matches. Germline CDR1 and CDR2: MNHNS and SASEGT. The CDR3 here is CASSRAGTEYEQYF. DNA for the CDR3: TGTGCCAGCAGTCGGGCCGGGACAGAGTACGAGCAGTACTTC.

This clonotype was seen a handful of times. The CDR3 loop is CASSVTGTGEVEQYF. CDR3 nucleotide sequence: TGTGCCAGCAGCGTAACCGGGACAGGGGAGGTCGAGCAGTACTTC. The gene calls are TRBV7-2 and TRBJ2-7; 10 positions match TRBD1. Germline CDR1 SGHTA, CDR2 FQGNSA. CDR3 length: 15 amino acids. Trimming took 5 bases from V and 6 from J; bases not matched to a gene: 10.

This clonotype has only a few counts. The chain has TRBV28 and TRBJ2-1; D unresolved. With 3 bases removed from V and 4 bases from J, the gap between germline ends came to 13 bases. The CDR3 is 15 amino acids. CDR1 is MDHEN and CDR2 is SYDVKM in the germline V gene. This CDR3 is CASSLLLTLYNEQFF. CDR3 coding DNA: TGTGCCAGCAGTTTGTTACTAACCCTTTACAATGAGCAGTTCTTC.

This clonotype was recorded a few times. The chain uses TRBV20-1 and TRBJ1-2; the D gene is possibly TRBD1 (6 bases). Between the trimmed V and J ends, which lost 3 bases and 8 bases, there was a span of 16 bases. Germline CDR1 and CDR2: DFQATT and SNEGSKA (reference sequence). The CDR3 spans 13 residues. DNA of the CDR3: TGCAGTGCTAGCCCGACAGGCCGGACGGGCTACACCTTC. It is translated as CSASPTGRTGYTF.

This clonotype was seen a handful of times. In nucleotides, the CDR3 is TGCGCCAGCAGCCAAGAGGAACGGACCACCTACGAGCAGTACTTC. Amino acids: CASSQEERTTYEQYF. The chain employs TRBV4-3 and TRBJ2-7; D remains ambiguous. Trimming pared 0 bases from V and 2 bases from J, leaving 11 bases between. This CDR3 contains 15 residues. The germline CDR1 and CDR2 sequences are LGHNA and YSLEER.

This clonotype was seen only a few times. V and J are TRBV7-6 and TRBJ2-7; D uncertain. The CDR3 sequence is 15 residues long. Germline V lookup: CDR1 SGHVS, CDR2 FNYEAQ. Trimming pared 0 bases from V and 5 bases from J, leaving 14 bases between. Here the CDR3 reads CASSLALEPTDEQYF. DNA for the CDR3: TGTGCCAGCAGCTTAGCGCTCGAACCGACGGACGAGCAGTACTTC.

CDR3 region: CASSSQGLGQPQHF. CDR3 DNA: TGTGCCAGCAGCTCACAGGGCCTCGGCCAGCCCCAGCATTTT. The chain has TRBV7-2 and TRBJ1-5; D may be TRBD1 (6 bases). The CDR3 is 14 amino acids. Germline V CDR1 and CDR2: SGHTA, FQGNSA. The V gene lost 4 bases and the J gene lost 7 bases, with 14 bases spanning the gap. Using reference TRBV7-2 and TRBJ1-5 for the parts outside the CDR3, the full variable domain is GAGVSQSPSNKVTEKGKDVELRCDPISGHTALYWYRQSLGQGLEFLIYFQGNSAPDKSGLPSDRFSAERTGGSVSTLTIQRTQQEDSAVYLCASSSQGLGQPQHFGDGTRLSIL.

This clonotype was counted between two and nine times. The chain links TRBV20-1 to TRBJ1-2; D call uncertain. The CDR3 is 12 amino acids. Germline CDR1 is DFQATT and CDR2 is SNEGSKA (reference sequence). V was clipped by 5 bases and J by 2 bases, with 9 bases between them. The CDR3 DNA reads TGCAGTGCTCGGACTTCGAACTATGGCTACACCTTC. Its translation: CSARTSNYGYTF.

This chain uses TRBV5-1 with TRBJ1-2; 7 bases line up with TRBD1. The V gene end was trimmed by 4 bases and the J gene end by 4 bases; junction bases not matched to a gene: 13. CDR1 SGHRS and CDR2 YFSETQ come from the germline V gene. The CDR3 is made up of 16 amino acids. CDR3 sequence (DNA): TGCGCCAGCAGCCAAGGGATGGGAGGGGGCGCCTATGGCTACACCTTC. Protein sequence: CASSQGMGGGAYGYTF.

This clonotype has a handful of counts. The V and J genes are TRBV7-2 and TRBJ2-7; a weak D match, TRBD2 (6 bases). Trimming took 5 bases from V and 1 from J, leaving 15 bases between them. The V gene's germline CDR1 is SGHTA and CDR2 FQGNSA. The CDR3 is 15 residues long. As DNA, the CDR3 is TGTGCCAGCAGCGCCATGGAGGGAAAGTCCTACGAGCAGTACTTC. It specifies CASSAMEGKSYEQYF.

The genes are TRBV27 and TRBJ2-1, with a weak D call TRBD2 (6 bases). The CDR3 runs 15 residues. V lost 5 bases to trimming and J lost 0 bases, with 11 bases between them. Germline V CDR1 and CDR2: MNHEY, SMNVEV (reference sequence). The chain's CDR3 is CASSAGPASYNEQFF. In DNA form, the CDR3 reads TGTGCCAGCAGTGCGGGACCAGCCTCCTACAATGAGCAGTTCTTC.